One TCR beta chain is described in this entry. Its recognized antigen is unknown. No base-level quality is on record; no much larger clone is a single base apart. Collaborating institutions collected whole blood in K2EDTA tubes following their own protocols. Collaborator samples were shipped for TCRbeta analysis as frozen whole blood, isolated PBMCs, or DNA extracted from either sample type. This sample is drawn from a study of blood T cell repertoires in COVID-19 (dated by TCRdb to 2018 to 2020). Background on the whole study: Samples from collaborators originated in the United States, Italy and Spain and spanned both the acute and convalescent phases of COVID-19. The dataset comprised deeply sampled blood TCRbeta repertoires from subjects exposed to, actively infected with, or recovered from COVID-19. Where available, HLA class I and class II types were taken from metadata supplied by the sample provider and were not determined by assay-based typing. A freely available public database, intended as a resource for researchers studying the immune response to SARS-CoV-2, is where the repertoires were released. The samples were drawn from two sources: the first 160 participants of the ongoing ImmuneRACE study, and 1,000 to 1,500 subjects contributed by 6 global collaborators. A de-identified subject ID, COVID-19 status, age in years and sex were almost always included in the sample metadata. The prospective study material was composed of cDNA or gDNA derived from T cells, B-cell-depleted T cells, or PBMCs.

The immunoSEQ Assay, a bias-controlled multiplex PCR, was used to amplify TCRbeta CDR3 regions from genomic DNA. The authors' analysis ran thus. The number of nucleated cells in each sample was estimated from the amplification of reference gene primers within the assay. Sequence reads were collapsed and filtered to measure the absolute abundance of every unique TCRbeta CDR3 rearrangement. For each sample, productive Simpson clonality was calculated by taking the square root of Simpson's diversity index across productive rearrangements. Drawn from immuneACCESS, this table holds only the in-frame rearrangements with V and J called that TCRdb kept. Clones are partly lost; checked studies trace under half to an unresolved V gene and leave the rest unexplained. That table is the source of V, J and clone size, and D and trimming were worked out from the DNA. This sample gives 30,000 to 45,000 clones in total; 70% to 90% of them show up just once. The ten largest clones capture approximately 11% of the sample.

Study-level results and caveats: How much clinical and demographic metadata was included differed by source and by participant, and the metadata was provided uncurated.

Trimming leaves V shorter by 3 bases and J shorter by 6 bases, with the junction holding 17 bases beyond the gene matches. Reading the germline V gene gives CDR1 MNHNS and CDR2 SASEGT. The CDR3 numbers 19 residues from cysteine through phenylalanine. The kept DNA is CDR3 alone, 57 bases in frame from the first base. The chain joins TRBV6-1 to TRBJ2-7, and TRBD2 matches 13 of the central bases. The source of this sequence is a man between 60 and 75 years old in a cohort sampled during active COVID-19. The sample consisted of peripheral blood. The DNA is TGTGCCAGCAGTGACCAGGGGGATACTAGCGGGAGGGCCGTGGGCGAGCAGTACTTC. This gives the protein CASSDQGDTSGRAVGEQYF.